One and the same sample provided the 17 T cell receptor beta chains below, sequenced in a study of Graves' ophthalmopathy and Graves' hyperthyroidism (dated by TCRdb to 2017 to 2018). TCRdb lists the instrument as Illumina HiSeq 2000. For repertoire sequencing, the TCR beta CDR3 regions were amplified from RNA transcripts. HTBI primers and the Qiagen OneStep RT-PCR kit were used in a first-round RT-PCR, which was followed by a second-round multiplex PCR, size selection and purification. TCRdb reran the public reads through fastp at Q25 and MiXCR, keeping productive beta chains. Each record represents a unique CDR3 protein, reported with the most common genes and DNA among its rows. The sample table records roughly 610,000 distinct CDR3 sequences; about a fifth of these occur just once. The ten largest clonotypes hold around 6.5% of the sample. Material for sequencing was peripheral blood. These receptors were obtained from a woman in her late teens or twenties with stable Graves' hyperthyroidism. Some clones in this sample may be carry-over from other donors' samples. Donor details come from another sample of the same person, matched by shared clones.

V and J are TRBV4-3 and TRBJ1-1; D ambiguous. Trimming removed 0 bases from V and 3 bases from J, with 11 bases in between. This CDR3 is 15 amino acids long. CDR1 is LGHNA and CDR2 is YSLEER in the germline V gene. CDR3 in amino acids: CASSQDMVKYTEAFF. The DNA of the CDR3 is TGCGCCAGCAGCCAAGATATGGTTAAGTACACTGAAGCTTTCTTT.

As regards this clonotype: One end of the junction is discordant with germline, which a read error may explain. This chain joins TRBV28 and TRBJ2-7; possible D gene TRBD2, 6 bases. Germline V gives CDR1 MDHEN, CDR2 SYDVKM. The CDR3 runs 17 residues. CDR3 loop: CASSVPSDYRSSYDQYF. Here the CDR3 DNA reads TGTGCCAGCAGTGTCCCCTCGGACTACCGAAGCTCCTACGATCAGTACTTC. The full variable domain, rest sourced from reference TRBV28 and TRBJ2-7, is DVKVTQSSRYLVKRTGEKVFLECVQDMDHENMFWYRQDPGLGLRLIYFSYDVKMKEKGDIPEGYSVSREKKERFSLILESASTNQTSMYLCASSVPSDYRSSYDQYFGPGTRLTVT.

The CDR3 DNA reads as TGTGCCAGCATTGAGGCGGGGGGAGAGACCCAGTACTTC. This encodes CASIEAGGETQYF. V is TRBV12-3 or TRBV12-4 and J is TRBJ2-5; 8 bases map to TRBD2. Trimming cost V 7 bases and J 4 bases; bases outside gene matches: 5. The CDR3 is 13 amino acids.

This clonotype showed up many times. The chain uses TRBV6-1 and TRBJ2-7; D might be TRBD1 or TRBD2, each matching 5 bases. Germline assignment: CDR1 MNHNS and CDR2 SASEGT. The CDR3 is 15 amino acids. Trimming took off 6 bases at V and 3 bases at J, with 18 bases between the two ends. CDR3 nucleotides: TGTGCCAGCAGCCCCGGGACGTTCCATATCTACGAGCAGTACTTC. Its protein product is CASSPGTFHIYEQYF.

This clonotype was detected only a few times. The V and J genes are TRBV3-1 and TRBJ1-1; 9 bases map to TRBD1. V lost 1 base to trimming and J lost 3 bases; unmatched junction nucleotides: 3. The CDR3 is 15 amino acids. Per the germline V gene, CDR1 is LGHDT and CDR2 is YNNKEL (reference sequence). The CDR3 reads CASSQVDRGDTEAFF. The CDR3 DNA reads as TGTGCCAGCAGCCAAGTGGACAGGGGCGACACTGAAGCTTTCTTT.

This clonotype has just a few counts. The rearrangement joins TRBV30 to TRBJ1-5; a possible D gene is TRBD1 (5 bases). This CDR3 has 13 amino acids. V shed 3 bases and J shed 7 bases, with 13 bases lying between them. Germline-derived CDR1 and CDR2 are GTSNPN and SVGIG (reference sequence). This CDR3 is CAWSSQVSQPQHF. In DNA form, the CDR3 reads TGTGCCTGGAGCTCACAGGTTTCACAGCCCCAGCATTTT.

This clonotype was seen many times. The V and J genes are TRBV12-3 or TRBV12-4 and TRBJ2-2; TRBD2 agrees at 13 bases. The J segment lost 4 bases and the V segment lost 5 bases, leaving 4 bases of the junction unmatched. This CDR3 has 16 residues. As DNA, the CDR3 is TGTGCCAGCAGTGGACTAGCGGGGGCACTCACCGGGGAGCTGTTTTTT. This translates into CASSGLAGALTGELFF.

The V and J genes are TRBV12-3 or TRBV12-4 and TRBJ2-2, with D unresolved. The CDR3 consists of 16 residues. The V and J ends lost 6 bases and 6 bases respectively, with 20 bases between them. In DNA form, the CDR3 reads TGTGCCAGCAGCTCTCCCCGTGGCCCTCCCCCCGGGGAGCTGTTTTTT. It translates to CASSSPRGPPPGELFF.

In this sample, this clonotype turned up many times. This chain links TRBV6-5 with TRBJ1-1; D not resolved. V was shortened by 2 bases and J by 1 base, with 8 bases between the two germline ends. CDR3 length: 14 amino acids. The germline gives CDR1 MNHEY, CDR2 SVGAGI. In DNA form, the CDR3 reads TGTGCCAGCAGTTACGTCCGGGGGAACACTGAAGCTTTCTTT. This codes for CASSYVRGNTEAFF.

V is TRBV15 and J is TRBJ1-2; D is perhaps TRBD1 (5 bases). This CDR3 contains 15 residues. Germline V gene lookup returns CDR1 LNHNV and CDR2 YYDKDF (reference sequence). Trimming cost V 1 base and J 4 bases, with 13 bases left between them. For the CDR3, the DNA is TGTGCCACCAGCAGAGCCAAAGGACAAACCTATGGCTACACCTTC. It encodes CATSRAKGQTYGYTF.

The chain combines TRBV13 with TRBJ1-1; possible D gene TRBD1, 5 bases. CDR3 size: 12 residues. Germline CDR1 reads PRHDT; CDR2 reads FYEKMQ (reference sequence). With 2 bases removed from V and 13 bases from J, the gap between germline ends came to 14 bases. CDR3 sequence (DNA): TGTGCCAGCAGCTTACAGGGCCTCATCGGTTTCTTT. Amino acids: CASSLQGLIGFF.

The gene calls are TRBV28 and TRBJ2-7; the D gene is possibly TRBD2 (5 bases). The CDR3 runs 15 residues. Trimming removed 0 bases from V and 0 bases from J, with 9 bases in between. CDR1 is MDHEN, CDR2 SYDVKM, per germline. CDR3: CASSLCVGSSYEQYF. The CDR3 DNA reads TGTGCCAGCAGTTTATGCGTAGGGAGCTCCTACGAGCAGTACTTC. Complete variable domain (other parts from reference TRBV28 and TRBJ2-7): DVKVTQSSRYLVKRTGEKVFLECVQDMDHENMFWYRQDPGLGLRLIYFSYDVKMKEKGDIPEGYSVSREKKERFSLILESASTNQTSMYLCASSLCVGSSYEQYFGPGTRLTVT.

The chain couples TRBV28 to TRBJ2-4, with D maybe TRBD1 (7 bases). Germline-derived CDR1 and CDR2 are MDHEN and SYDVKM. The V gene lost 2 bases and the J gene lost 1 base, with 12 bases spanning the gap. The CDR3 runs 16 residues. The CDR3 protein is CASSLATGRAKNIQYF. The CDR3 DNA reads as TGTGCCAGCAGTTTAGCGACAGGGAGGGCCAAAAACATTCAGTACTTC.

This chain links TRBV28 with TRBJ2-5; D possibly corresponds to TRBD2 (5 bases). CDR3 length: 15 amino acids. The germline CDR1 and CDR2 sequences are MDHEN and SYDVKM. Trimming shortened V by 5 bases and J by 3 bases, and 16 bases separated the two germline ends. CDR3 bases: TGTGCCAGCAGTCACCGGGCAGGAGGCAAAGAGACCCAGTACTTC. It is translated as CASSHRAGGKETQYF.

This clonotype has a single count. The chain recombines TRBV7-9 with TRBJ1-2; D is unclear. Germline CDR1 is SEHNR and CDR2 is FQNEAQ (reference sequence). The length of the CDR3 is 13 residues. The V end was cut by 5 bases, the J end by 4 bases, with 11 bases between. CDR3 region: CASSRPDFYGYTF. DNA of the CDR3: TGTGCCAGCAGCCGCCCAGATTTCTATGGCTACACCTTC.

CDR3 nucleotide sequence: TGTGCCAGCAGTCGGACAGGGGCCACCCACTATGGCTACACCTTC. Translated: CASSRTGATHYGYTF. V and J are TRBV6-2 or TRBV6-3 and TRBJ1-2; 9 bases are a match to TRBD1. CDR1 and CDR2 from the germline V gene are MNHEY and SVGEGT. V shed 5 bases and J 3 bases; nucleotides not matched to a gene: 7. The CDR3 sequence is 15 residues long.

J is TRBJ1-3 and V is TRBV6-1; possible D gene TRBD1, 6 bases. Trimming shortened V by 5 bases and J by 8 bases, and 25 bases separated the two germline ends. This CDR3 region has 17 residues. Germline V gives CDR1 MNHNS, CDR2 SASEGT. CDR3 protein: CASSPTRGGRVTHTIYF. The CDR3, as DNA: TGTGCCAGCAGTCCTACCCGTGGGGGGCGCGTGACCCACACCATATATTTT.